A single sample gave rise to the 9 T cell receptor beta chains below, sequenced in a study of T cell repertoires in cytomegalovirus infection. TCRdb passed the reads through MiXCR, listing each CDR3 protein once. The sample yields hundreds of thousands of distinct CDR3 sequences, 20% to 30% seen once. The specimen sequenced was CD8+ T cells from PBMCs. Receptors were obtained from a human donor in good health (CMV status not recorded). Some clones in this sample may be carry-over from other donors' samples.

This clonotype was counted between two and nine times. The chain is built from TRBV28 and TRBJ2-6, with a possible D match to TRBD2 (5 bases). The CDR3 consists of 19 residues. V lost 2 bases to trimming and J lost 0 bases, with 17 bases between them. Germline CDR1 and CDR2: MDHEN and SYDVKM. The CDR3: CASSLPDGVGLSGANVLTF. The CDR3 DNA reads TGTGCCAGCAGTTTACCGGACGGGGTTGGACTCTCTGGGGCCAACGTCCTGACTTTC.

The CDR3 loop is CASSQVALAGTYNEQFF. The CDR3 region has the DNA TGCGCCAGCAGCCAAGTAGCGCTAGCGGGGACCTACAATGAGCAGTTCTTC. The rearrangement joins TRBV4-1 to TRBJ2-1, with 9 positions matching TRBD2. Per germline, CDR1 MGHRA and CDR2 YSYEKL. This CDR3 has 17 amino acids. V shed 1 base, J shed 2 bases, and the junction held 6 bases outside the gene matches.

V and J are TRBV14 and TRBJ2-7; perhaps TRBD1 as D (5 bases). Germline V lookup: CDR1 SGHDN, CDR2 FVKESK. V dropped 6 bases and J dropped 5 bases, with 17 bases sitting between them. The CDR3 length is 14 residues. The CDR3 DNA reads TGTGCCAGCAGTTACAATGCAGGGTCAGACGAGCAGTACTTC. It is translated as CASSYNAGSDEQYF.

The gene calls are TRBV7-9 and TRBJ2-2; D possibly corresponds to TRBD1 (6 bases). The CDR3 contains 16 residues. V dropped 5 bases and J dropped 5 bases, with 18 bases sitting between them. Germline CDR1 and CDR2: SEHNR and FQNEAQ (reference sequence). The CDR3 coding sequence is TGTGCCAGCAGCGATAAGATGGGGGCCTGGACCGGGGAGCTGTTTTTT. This encodes CASSDKMGAWTGELFF.

The genes are TRBV29-1 and TRBJ2-3; 8 bases are shared with TRBD1. CDR3 size: 13 residues. The V segment lost 5 bases and the J segment 3 bases; nucleotides outside the gene matches: 4. Germline CDR1 SQVTM, CDR2 ANQGSEA. Written as DNA, the CDR3 is TGCAGCGTTCACAGGGGGTTGACAGATACGCAGTATTTT. Protein sequence: CSVHRGLTDTQYF.

V gene TRBV19 combines with J gene TRBJ1-2, with unresolved D. CDR3 size: 14 residues. V lost 3 bases to trimming and J lost 6 bases, with 14 bases between them. CDR1 and CDR2 (germline): LNHDA, SQIVND (reference sequence). The CDR3 protein is CASSINPGTNGYTF. CDR3 DNA sequence: TGTGCCAGTAGTATTAATCCGGGAACGAATGGCTACACCTTC.

This clonotype came up a few times. The V and J genes are TRBV7-6 and TRBJ2-5, with 9 nucleotides matching TRBD1. The CDR3 runs to 19 residues. Trimming removed 5 bases from V and 5 bases from J; junction bases left unmatched: 21. Per germline, CDR1 SGHVS and CDR2 FNYEAQ. The CDR3 loop is CASSDLQGARMVATETQYF. The CDR3 bases are TGTGCCAGCAGCGACTTACAGGGGGCGAGGATGGTTGCGACGGAGACCCAGTACTTC. The full variable domain, completed using reference TRBV7-6 and TRBJ2-5, is GAGVSQSPRYKVTKRGQDVALRCDPISGHVSLYWYRQALGQGPEFLTYFNYEAQQDKSGLPNDRFSAERPEGSISTLTIQRTEQRDSAMYRCASSDLQGARMVATETQYFGPGTRLLVL.

A remark on this clonotype: A much bigger clone sits one base away, suggesting this may be a read error. This chain connects TRBV6-2 or TRBV6-3 to TRBJ2-1; weak D call: TRBD2 (5 bases). Trimming removed 8 bases at V and 5 bases at J, with 16 bases between. The CDR3 has 14 amino acids. Germline V gives CDR1 MNHEY, CDR2 SVGEGT. This CDR3 is CASRGWGVHNEQFF. The CDR3 coding sequence is TGTGCCAGCCGAGGATGGGGAGTTCACAATGAGCAGTTCTTC.

The chain couples TRBV29-1 to TRBJ2-2; D is possibly TRBD2 (6 bases). There are 15 residues in the CDR3. CDR1 and CDR2 from the germline V gene are SQVTM and ANQGSEA. V shed 6 bases and J shed 0 bases, with 14 bases lying between them. CDR3 nucleotides: TGCAGCGTCTTTCCGGGGGACTCGAACACCGGGGAGCTGTTTTTT. Encoded protein: CSVFPGDSNTGELFF.